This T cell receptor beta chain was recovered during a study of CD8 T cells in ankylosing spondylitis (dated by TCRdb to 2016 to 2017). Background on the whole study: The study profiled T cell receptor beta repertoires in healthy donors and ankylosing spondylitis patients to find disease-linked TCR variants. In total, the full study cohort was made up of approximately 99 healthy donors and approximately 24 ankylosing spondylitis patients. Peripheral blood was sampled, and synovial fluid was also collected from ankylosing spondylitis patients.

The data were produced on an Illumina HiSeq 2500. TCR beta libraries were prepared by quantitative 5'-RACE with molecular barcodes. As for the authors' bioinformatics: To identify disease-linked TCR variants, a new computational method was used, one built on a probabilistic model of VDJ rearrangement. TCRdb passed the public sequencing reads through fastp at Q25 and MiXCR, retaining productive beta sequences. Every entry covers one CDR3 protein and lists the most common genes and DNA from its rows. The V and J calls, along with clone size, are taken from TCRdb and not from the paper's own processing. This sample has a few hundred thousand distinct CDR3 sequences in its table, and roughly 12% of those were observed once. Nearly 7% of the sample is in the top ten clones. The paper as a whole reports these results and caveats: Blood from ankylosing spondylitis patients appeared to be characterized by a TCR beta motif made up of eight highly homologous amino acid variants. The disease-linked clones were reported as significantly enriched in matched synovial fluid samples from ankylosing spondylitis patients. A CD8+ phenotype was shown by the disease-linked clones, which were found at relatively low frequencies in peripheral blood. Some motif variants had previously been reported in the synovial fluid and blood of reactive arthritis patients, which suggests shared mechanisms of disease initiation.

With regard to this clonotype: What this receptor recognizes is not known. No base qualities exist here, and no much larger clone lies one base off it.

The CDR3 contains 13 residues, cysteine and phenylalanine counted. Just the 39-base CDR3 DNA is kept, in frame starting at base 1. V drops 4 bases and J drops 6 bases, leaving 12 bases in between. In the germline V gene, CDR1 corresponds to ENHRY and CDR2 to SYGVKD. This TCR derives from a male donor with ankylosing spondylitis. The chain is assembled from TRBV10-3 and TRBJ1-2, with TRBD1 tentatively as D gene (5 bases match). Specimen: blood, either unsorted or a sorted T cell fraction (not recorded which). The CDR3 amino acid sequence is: CAISGGDADGYTF. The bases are TGTGCCATCAGTGGAGGGGATGCCGATGGCTACACCTTC.